The next 8 T cell receptor beta chains were all read from a single sample in a study of OX40 agonist ivuxolimab in advanced cancers. Measured with immunoSEQ multiplex PCR; TCRdb has only the in-frame clones, and not every one. The data show about 80,000 clones, 85% to 95% seen once. The source material was CD4+ or CD8+ T cells sorted from blood, sampled in a trial of the OX40 agonist ivuxolimab. Every receptor here comes from an adult with an advanced solid tumor such as melanoma, head and neck, liver or kidney cancer.

The chain recombines TRBV10-3 with TRBJ2-7; TRBD2 aligns across 10 bases. The V and J ends lost 6 bases and 4 bases, in that order; junction bases with no gene match: 9. Germline loops: CDR1 ENHRY, CDR2 SYGVKD. This CDR3 contains 15 residues. The CDR3 DNA reads as TGTGCCATCAGGCCTAGCGGGAGTGGATTGTACGAGCAGTACTTC. Encoded protein: CAIRPSGSGLYEQYF.

This clone appeared a few times. The chain is built from TRBV19 and TRBJ1-5; D not resolved. Germline lookup yields CDR1 LNHDA and CDR2 SQIVND (reference sequence). Trimming left V 5 bases short and J 0 bases short, with 8 bases between. CDR3 length: 14 residues. CDR3 region: CASSLANSNQPQHF. DNA for the CDR3: TGTGCCAGTAGTCTGGCTAATAGCAATCAGCCCCAGCATTTT.

The chain employs TRBV7-2 and TRBJ1-2; unclear D gene. Germline values: CDR1 SGHTA, CDR2 FQGNSA. This CDR3 is built from 14 residues. V was trimmed by 5 bases and J by 8 bases, leaving 18 bases between them. Written as DNA, the CDR3 is TGTGCCAGCAGCCGAGGACGTTCGGAGTGGGGCTACACCTTC. Its translation is CASSRGRSEWGYTF.

The genes are TRBV11-3 and TRBJ2-7; 8 nucleotides align to TRBD1. Per the germline V gene, CDR1 is SGHNT and CDR2 is YENEEA. J gave up 3 bases and V 5 bases, and 9 bases lay outside the gene matches. The CDR3 totals 15 residues. CDR3 sequence reads: CASSLAGTGGYEQYF. In nucleotides, the CDR3 is TGTGCCAGCAGCCTAGCCGGGACAGGAGGCTACGAGCAGTACTTC. Complete variable domain (other parts from reference TRBV11-3 and TRBJ2-7): EAGVVQSPRYKIIEKKQPVAFWCNPISGHNTLYWYLQNLGQGPELLIRYENEEAVDDSQLPKDRFSAERLKGVDSTLKIQPAELGDSAVYLCASSLAGTGGYEQYFGPGTRLTVT.

The chain employs TRBV7-2 and TRBJ1-4, with D possibly being TRBD1 (5 bases). Looked up from germline, CDR1 is SGHTA and CDR2 is FQGNSA. V was clipped by 1 base and J by 8 bases, with 14 bases between them. The CDR3 has 15 amino acids. CDR3 residues: CASSLVSDTGEKLFF. The CDR3 bases are TGTGCCAGCAGCTTAGTATCGGACACGGGGGAAAAACTGTTTTTT.

The chain couples TRBV28 to TRBJ2-1; 7 nucleotides agree with TRBD2. V shed 2 bases and J 8 bases; nucleotides not matched to a gene: 6. Germline lookup yields CDR1 MDHEN and CDR2 SYDVKM. CDR3 length equals 14 residues. The DNA for the CDR3 is TGTGCCAGCAGTTTAGCGGGAGTATACCATGAGCAGTTCTTC. It encodes CASSLAGVYHEQFF.

The rearrangement uses TRBV18 and TRBJ1-1, with D tentatively TRBD1 (5 bases). Germline V lookup: CDR1 KGHSH, CDR2 LQKENI. The CDR3 length is 15 residues. Trimming removed 2 bases from V and 1 base from J, with 11 bases in between. The CDR3 loop reads CASSPWDQGNTEAFF. DNA for the CDR3: TGTGCCAGCTCACCATGGGACCAGGGGAACACTGAAGCTTTCTTT. The complete variable domain, with remaining parts taken from reference TRBV18 and TRBJ1-1, reads NAGVMQNPRHLVRRRGQEARLRCSPMKGHSHVYWYRQLPEEGLKFMVYLQKENIIDESGMPKERFSAEFPKEGPSILRIQQVVRGDSAAYFCASSPWDQGNTEAFFGQGTRLTVV.

The table lists this clone with a count of one. CDR3 residues: CASSWATRYNEQFF. The CDR3 DNA follows: TGTGCCAGCAGTTGGGCGACTAGATACAATGAGCAGTTCTTC. The J gene is TRBJ2-1, the V gene TRBV6-5, with a possible D match to TRBD2 (6 bases). The CDR3 spans 14 residues. V lost 4 bases and J lost 4, with 11 bases in between. The germline V gene encodes CDR1 MNHEY and CDR2 SVGAGI.